The rows below give T cell receptor beta chains drawn from one sample of a study of CD8+CD57+ T cells in acquired aplastic anemia. TCRdb independently ran MiXCR on the reads; one entry per CDR3 protein. The data contain approximately 190,000 distinct CDR3 sequences, under 55% of them singletons. Sequencing was carried out using sorted CD4+, CD8+, or CD8+CD57+ T cells (not recorded which) from PBMCs. These TCRs come from a human donor with aplastic anemia. Both conserved end residues are part of each CDR3. D genes are given only for firm matches. Size tells how often a clone was seen (once, few, many) or the class of an expanded clone, and some rows leave it out.

TRBJ1-1	.	.	TRBV7-8	CASSQLKGEAFF	TGTGCCAGCAGCCAACTGAAGGGTGAAGCTTTCTTT
TRBJ2-3	.	.	TRBV24-1	CATASVADTTDTQYF	TGTGCCACCGCCTCGGTAGCGGACACCACAGATACGCAGTATTTT
TRBJ2-6	.	.	TRBV6-2/TRBV6-3	CASSYSDPFGGAGANVLTF	TGTGCCAGCAGTTACTCGGACCCCTTCGGAGGAGCTGGGGCCAACGTCCTGACTTTC
TRBJ2-3	.	TRBD1	TRBV7-8	CASLNTRTGPYGTQYF	TGTGCCAGCCTTAACACTCGGACAGGCCCGTACGGTACGCAGTATTTT
TRBJ2-3	.	TRBD1	TRBV11-2	CASSSRRDQDRGPDTQYF	TGTGCCAGCAGCTCTAGGCGGGACCAGGACAGGGGGCCAGATACGCAGTATTTT
TRBJ2-1	many	.	TRBV5-8	CASSLVPGNEQFF	TGTGCCAGCAGCTTGGTTCCAGGCAATGAGCAGTTCTTC
TRBJ1-2	.	.	TRBV20-1	CSAPQGNYGYTF	TGCAGTGCTCCACAGGGAAACTATGGCTACACCTTC
TRBJ2-1	.	.	TRBV20-1	CSARAQRGAYNEQFF	TGCAGTGCTAGAGCGCAAAGGGGAGCCTACAATGAGCAGTTCTTC
TRBJ2-1	many	TRBD2	TRBV20-1	CSAWTSGYNEQFF	TGCAGTGCTTGGACTAGCGGGTACAATGAGCAGTTCTTC
TRBJ2-7	.	.	TRBV7-6	CASSRQSLDEQYF	TGTGCCAGCAGTAGACAGTCGCTGGACGAGCAGTACTTC
TRBJ2-3	.	.	TRBV19	CASRSVAAGSGDTQYF	TGTGCCAGCCGCTCAGTAGCGGCGGGGTCAGGAGATACGCAGTATTTT
TRBJ2-7	.	TRBD2	TRBV6-1	CASSLFGTSGSGDYEQYF	TGTGCCAGCAGCCTCTTTGGGACTAGCGGGAGTGGGGACTACGAGCAGTACTTC
TRBJ2-1	.	.	TRBV7-3	CASSLTGGGLPSYNEQFF	TGTGCCAGCAGCTTAACTGGGGGGGGGCTCCCCTCCTACAATGAGCAGTTCTTC
TRBJ2-7	.	.	TRBV2	CASSRQFPYEQYF	TGTGCCAGCAGCCGACAGTTCCCCTACGAGCAGTACTTC
TRBJ2-1	.	TRBD2	TRBV29-1	CSVVGTSGFEQFF	TGCAGCGTTGTCGGGACTAGCGGTTTTGAGCAGTTCTTC
TRBJ1-5	.	.	TRBV16	CASSRWGQPQHF	TGTGCCAGCAGTCGATGGGGGCAGCCCCAGCATTTT
TRBJ1-1	once	.	TRBV11-3	CAARITRGENTEAFF	TGTGCCGCCAGAATAACCAGGGGTGAGAACACTGAAGCTTTCTTT
TRBJ2-2	.	.	TRBV19	CASSSRRDITGELFF	TGTGCCAGTAGTTCCAGGAGGGACATTACCGGGGAGCTGTTTTTT
TRBJ2-7	.	TRBD1	TRBV29-1	CSVGAGRGQLYEQYF	TGCAGCGTGGGGGCGGGCAGGGGGCAACTCTACGAGCAGTACTTC
TRBJ2-1	once	TRBD2	TRBV7-2	CASSGLAGEEQFF	TGTGCCAGCAGCGGGCTAGCGGGGGAAGAGCAGTTCTTC
TRBJ2-5	.	.	TRBV18	CASSPQGLETQYF	TGTGCCAGCTCACCACAGGGGCTCGAGACCCAGTACTTC
TRBJ1-5	few	.	TRBV24-1	CATSEPKGPQHF	TGTGCCACCAGTGAACCCAAAGGGCCCCAGCATTTT
TRBJ2-7	.	TRBD2	TRBV24-1	CATSSSGLDIYEQYF	TGTGCCACCAGCAGCTCGGGACTAGATATCTACGAGCAGTACTTC
TRBJ2-7	.	.	TRBV5-1	CASSLGGVGLLEQYF	TGCGCCAGCAGCTTGGGAGGGGTTGGGCTACTCGAGCAGTACTTC
TRBJ2-3	once	.	TRBV19	CASGVRVTDTQYF	TGTGCCAGTGGCGTAAGGGTCACAGATACGCAGTATTTT
TRBJ2-1	.	TRBD2	TRBV29-1	CSYTSGRAEQFF	TGCAGCTATACTAGCGGGAGGGCTGAGCAGTTCTTC
TRBJ1-2	.	TRBD1	TRBV2	CASRTGQGNGYTF	TGTGCCAGCCGAACGGGACAGGGGAATGGCTACACCTTC
TRBJ1-5	.	TRBD1	TRBV7-9	CASIRGNQPQHF	TGTGCCAGCATCAGGGGGAACCAGCCCCAGCATTTT
TRBJ2-3	.	.	TRBV7-3	CASSRWGATDTQYF	TGTGCCAGCAGCCGCTGGGGGGCCACAGATACGCAGTATTTT
TRBJ2-7	many	.	TRBV20-1	CSARERRGMGHEQYF	TGCAGTGCTAGAGAACGTAGAGGGATGGGGCATGAGCAGTACTTC
TRBJ2-7	.	TRBD2	TRBV10-3	CAISSGGLAGPGGYEQYF	TGTGCCATCAGTAGTGGGGGACTAGCGGGCCCCGGGGGATACGAGCAGTACTTC
TRBJ2-7	.	TRBD1	TRBV7-9	CASSYPGQGYEQYF	TGTGCCAGCAGCTACCCGGGACAGGGCTACGAGCAGTACTTC
TRBJ1-6	.	.	TRBV11-3	CASSPRAGTDSPLHF	TGTGCCAGCAGCCCTCGTGCGGGGACGGATTCACCCCTCCACTTT
TRBJ2-3	.	.	TRBV12-3/TRBV12-4	CASSPIAGGTQYF	TGTGCCAGCAGTCCCATTGCGGGCGGTACGCAGTATTTT
TRBJ1-2	.	.	TRBV29-1	CSVVGTHRMGVGYTF	TGCAGCGTTGTAGGGACCCATCGGATGGGTGTGGGCTACACCTTC
TRBJ1-2	.	TRBD1	TRBV5-1	CASSPSRQGQNGYTF	TGCGCCAGCAGCCCCAGCAGACAGGGACAAAATGGCTACACCTTC
TRBJ2-3	.	.	TRBV10-3	CAISSEDKITDTQYF	TGTGCCATCAGTTCAGAGGACAAGATCACAGATACGCAGTATTTT
TRBJ1-2	.	TRBD1	TRBV19	CASTVGPGQGGYTF	TGTGCCAGTACCGTCGGACCGGGACAGGGTGGCTACACCTTC
TRBJ2-1	.	.	TRBV5-1	CASSLDVRYNEQFF	TGCGCCAGCAGCTTGGACGTAAGATACAATGAGCAGTTCTTC
TRBJ1-1	many	TRBD1	TRBV29-1	CSADRDRGVPEAFF	TGCAGCGCGGACCGGGACAGGGGGGTCCCTGAAGCTTTCTTT
TRBJ2-2	.	.	TRBV15	CATSNQGEVTGELFF	TGTGCCACCAGCAACCAGGGGGAGGTCACCGGGGAGCTGTTTTTT
TRBJ2-7	.	.	TRBV29-1	CSVQGRPNYEQYF	TGCAGCGTGCAAGGAAGACCAAACTACGAGCAGTACTTC
TRBJ1-1	many	.	TRBV7-2	CASSLDNTEAFF	TGTGCCAGCAGCTTAGACAACACTGAAGCTTTCTTT
TRBJ2-5	many	.	TRBV7-6	CASSLIRQETQYF	TGTGCCAGCAGCTTAATCAGACAAGAGACCCAGTACTTC
TRBJ1-5	many	.	TRBV20-1	CSAGVGNNQPQHF	TGCAGTGCTGGGGTGGGGAACAATCAGCCCCAGCATTTT
TRBJ2-1	many	TRBD2	TRBV19	CAASGQNYNEQFF	TGTGCGGCTAGCGGGCAAAACTACAATGAGCAGTTCTTC
TRBJ2-1	many	TRBD2	TRBV20-1	CSARDLSGREGSYNEQFF	TGCAGTGCTAGAGATCTCAGCGGGAGGGAGGGGTCCTACAATGAGCAGTTCTTC
TRBJ2-1	.	.	TRBV2	CASSEVGGSYNIEQFF	TGTGCCAGCAGTGAAGTCGGGGGTTCCTACAATATTGAGCAGTTCTTC
TRBJ2-3	many	.	TRBV20-1	CSAARTGTDTQYF	TGCAGTGCGGCTCGGACAGGCACAGATACGCAGTATTTT
TRBJ2-5	.	.	TRBV20-1	CSAPRPLQETQYF	TGCAGTGCGCCAAGACCCCTCCAGGAGACCCAGTACTTC